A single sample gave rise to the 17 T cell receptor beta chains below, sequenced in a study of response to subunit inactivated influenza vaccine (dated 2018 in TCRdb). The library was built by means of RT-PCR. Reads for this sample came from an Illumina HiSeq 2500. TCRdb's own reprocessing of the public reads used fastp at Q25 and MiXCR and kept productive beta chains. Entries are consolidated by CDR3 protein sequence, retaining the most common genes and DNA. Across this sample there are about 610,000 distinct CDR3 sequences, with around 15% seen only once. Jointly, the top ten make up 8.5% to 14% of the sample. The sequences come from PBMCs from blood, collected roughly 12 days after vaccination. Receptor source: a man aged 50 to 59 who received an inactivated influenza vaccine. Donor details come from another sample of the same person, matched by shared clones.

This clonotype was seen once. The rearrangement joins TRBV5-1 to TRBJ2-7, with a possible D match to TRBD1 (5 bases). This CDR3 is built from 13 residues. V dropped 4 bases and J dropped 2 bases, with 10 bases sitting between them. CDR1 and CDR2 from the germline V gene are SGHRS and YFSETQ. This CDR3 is CASSVDSPYEQYF. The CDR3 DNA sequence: TGCGCCAGCAGCGTAGACAGTCCCTACGAGCAGTACTTC.

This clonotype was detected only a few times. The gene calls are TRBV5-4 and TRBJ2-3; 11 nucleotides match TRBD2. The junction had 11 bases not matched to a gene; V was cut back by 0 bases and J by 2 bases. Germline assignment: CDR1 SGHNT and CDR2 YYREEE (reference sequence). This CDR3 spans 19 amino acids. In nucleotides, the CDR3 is TGTGCCAGCAGCTTGGTGACTAGCGGGGCCAATTTCTACACAGATACGCAGTATTTT. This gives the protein CASSLVTSGANFYTDTQYF.

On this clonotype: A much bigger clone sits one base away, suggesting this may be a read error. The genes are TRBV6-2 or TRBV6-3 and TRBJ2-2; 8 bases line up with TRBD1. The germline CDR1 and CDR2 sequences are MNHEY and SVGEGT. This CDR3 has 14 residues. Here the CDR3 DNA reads TGTGCCGGCAGTTACTGGACAGGGTCCGGGGAGCTGTTTTTT. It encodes CAGSYWTGSGELFF.

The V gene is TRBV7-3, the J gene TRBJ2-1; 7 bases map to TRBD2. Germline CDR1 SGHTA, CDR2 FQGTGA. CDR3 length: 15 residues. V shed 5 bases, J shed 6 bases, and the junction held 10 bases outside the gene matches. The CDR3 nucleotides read TGTGCCAGCAGCCTCATGGCGGGAGTTGGCAATGAGCAGTTCTTC. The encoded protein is CASSLMAGVGNEQFF.

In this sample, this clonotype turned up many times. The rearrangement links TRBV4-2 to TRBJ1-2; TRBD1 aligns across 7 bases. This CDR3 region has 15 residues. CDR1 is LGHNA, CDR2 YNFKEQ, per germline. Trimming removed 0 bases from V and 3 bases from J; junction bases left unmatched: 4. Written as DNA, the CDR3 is TGTGCCAGCAGCCAAGACATAGGGACAGACTATGGCTACACCTTC. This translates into CASSQDIGTDYGYTF.

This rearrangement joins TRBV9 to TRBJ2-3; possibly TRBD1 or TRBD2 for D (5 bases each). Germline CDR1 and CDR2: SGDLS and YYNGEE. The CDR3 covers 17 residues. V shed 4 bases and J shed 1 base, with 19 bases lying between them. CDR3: CASSHFVGEGRTDTQYF. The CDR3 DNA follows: TGTGCCAGCAGCCACTTCGTGGGGGAAGGCCGCACAGATACGCAGTATTTT.

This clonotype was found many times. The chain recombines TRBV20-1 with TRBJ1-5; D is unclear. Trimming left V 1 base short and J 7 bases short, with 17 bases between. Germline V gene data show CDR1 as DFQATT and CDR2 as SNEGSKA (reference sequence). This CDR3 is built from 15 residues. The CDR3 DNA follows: TGCAGTGCTAGAGTTGGCCCCAGTATTGGCCAGCCCCAGCATTTT. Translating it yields CSARVGPSIGQPQHF.

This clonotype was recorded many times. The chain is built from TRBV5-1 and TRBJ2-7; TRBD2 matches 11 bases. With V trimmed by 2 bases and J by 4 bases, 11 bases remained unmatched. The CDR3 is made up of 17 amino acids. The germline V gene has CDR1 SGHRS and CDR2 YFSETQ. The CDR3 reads CASSFTFPGTSGYEQYF. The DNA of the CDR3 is TGCGCCAGCAGCTTCACCTTCCCCGGGACTAGCGGATACGAGCAGTACTTC.

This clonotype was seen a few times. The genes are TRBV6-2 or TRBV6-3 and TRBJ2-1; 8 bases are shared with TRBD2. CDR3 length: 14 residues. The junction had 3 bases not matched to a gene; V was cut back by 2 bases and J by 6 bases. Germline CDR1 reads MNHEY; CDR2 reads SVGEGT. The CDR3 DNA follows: TGTGCCAGCAGTTACCCCGGGAGGGCCAATGAGCAGTTCTTC. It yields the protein CASSYPGRANEQFF.

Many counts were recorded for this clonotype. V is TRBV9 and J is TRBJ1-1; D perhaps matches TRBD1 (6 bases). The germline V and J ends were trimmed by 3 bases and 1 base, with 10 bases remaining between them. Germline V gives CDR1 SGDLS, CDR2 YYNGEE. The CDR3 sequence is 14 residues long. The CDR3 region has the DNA TGTGCCAGCAGCGGCCCGACAGGGAACACTGAAGCTTTCTTT. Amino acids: CASSGPTGNTEAFF.

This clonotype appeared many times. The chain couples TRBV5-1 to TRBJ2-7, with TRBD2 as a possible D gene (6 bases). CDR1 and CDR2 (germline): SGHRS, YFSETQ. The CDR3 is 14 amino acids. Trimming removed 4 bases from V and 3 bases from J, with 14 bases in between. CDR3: CASSPRGGNYEQYF. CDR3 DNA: TGCGCCAGCAGCCCTCGTGGAGGGAACTACGAGCAGTACTTC.

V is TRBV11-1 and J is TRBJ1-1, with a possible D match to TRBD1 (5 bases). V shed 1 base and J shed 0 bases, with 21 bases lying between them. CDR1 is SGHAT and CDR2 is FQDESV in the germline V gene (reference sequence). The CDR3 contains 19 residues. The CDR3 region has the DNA TGTGCCAGCAGCTTAGTATCTGTCATCCTGGCCAGGGTGAACACTGAAGCTTTCTTT. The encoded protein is CASSLVSVILARVNTEAFF.

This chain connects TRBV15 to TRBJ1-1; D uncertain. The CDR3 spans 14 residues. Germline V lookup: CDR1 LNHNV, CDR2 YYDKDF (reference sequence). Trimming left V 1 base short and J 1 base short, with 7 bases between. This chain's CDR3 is CATSRVSANTEAFF. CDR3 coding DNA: TGTGCCACCAGCAGAGTATCTGCGAACACTGAAGCTTTCTTT.

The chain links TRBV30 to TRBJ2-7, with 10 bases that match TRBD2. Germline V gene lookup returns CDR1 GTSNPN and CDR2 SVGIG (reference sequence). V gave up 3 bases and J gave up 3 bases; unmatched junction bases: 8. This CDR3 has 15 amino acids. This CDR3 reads CAWSVTAGGGYEQYF. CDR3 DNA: TGTGCCTGGAGCGTGACAGCGGGGGGGGGCTACGAGCAGTACTTC. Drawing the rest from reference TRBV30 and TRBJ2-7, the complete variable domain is SQTIHQWPATLVQPVGSPLSLECTVEGTSNPNLYWYRQAAGRGLQLLFYSVGIGQISSEVPQNLSASRPQDRQFILSSKKLLLSDSGFYLCAWSVTAGGGYEQYFGPGTRLTVT.

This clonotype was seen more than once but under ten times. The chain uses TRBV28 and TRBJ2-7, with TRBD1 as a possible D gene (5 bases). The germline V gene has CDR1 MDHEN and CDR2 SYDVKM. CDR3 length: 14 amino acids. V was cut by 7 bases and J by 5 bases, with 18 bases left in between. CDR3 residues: CASISWQGEHEQYF. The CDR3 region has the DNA TGTGCCAGCATAAGTTGGCAGGGCGAACACGAGCAGTACTTC.

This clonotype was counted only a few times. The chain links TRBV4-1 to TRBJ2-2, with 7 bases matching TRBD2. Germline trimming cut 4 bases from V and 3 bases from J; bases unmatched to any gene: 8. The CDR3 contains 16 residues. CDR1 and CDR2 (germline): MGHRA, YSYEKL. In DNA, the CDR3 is TGCGCCAGCAGCCGCGGGACTAAGGGACACACCGGGGAGCTGTTTTTT. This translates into CASSRGTKGHTGELFF.

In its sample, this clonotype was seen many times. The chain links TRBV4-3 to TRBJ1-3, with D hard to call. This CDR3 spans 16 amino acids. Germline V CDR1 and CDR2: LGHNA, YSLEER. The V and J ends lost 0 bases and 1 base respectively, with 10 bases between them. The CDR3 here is CASSQDRPLSGNTIYF. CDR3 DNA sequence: TGCGCCAGCAGCCAAGATCGGCCTCTTTCTGGAAACACCATATATTTT.